Following are 18 T cell receptor beta chains from one sample sequenced in a study of identical twins. Using its own MiXCR run on the 5' RACE reads, TCRdb lists one record per CDR3 protein. Seen here are approximately 240,000 distinct CDR3 sequences, 11% to 15% observed once, and the top ten hold around 8.3%. Sequencing was done on a sample of memory (CD45RO+) T cells sorted from blood. These receptors all come from a woman aged 18-29 years in good health.

This clonotype has at least ten counts. The rearrangement uses TRBV7-9 and TRBJ1-4, with 7 bases matching TRBD1. Per germline, CDR1 SEHNR and CDR2 FQNEAQ (reference sequence). V shed 3 bases and J 7 bases; nucleotides not matched to a gene: 8. The CDR3 covers 15 residues. This CDR3 reads CASSLSTGPREKLFF. The CDR3 coding sequence is TGTGCCAGCAGCTTGTCGACAGGGCCCCGTGAAAAACTGTTTTTT.

This clonotype was recorded many times. V gene TRBV20-1 combines with J gene TRBJ2-3, with 9 bases matching TRBD2. The CDR3 runs to 15 residues. The germline V gene has CDR1 DFQATT and CDR2 SNEGSKA (reference sequence). V was clipped by 6 bases and J by 0 bases; unmatched bases: 7. CDR3 DNA: TGCAGTGCCGCCCGGACTAGCGCTAGCACAGATACGCAGTATTTT. The encoded protein is CSAARTSASTDTQYF.

The chain is built from TRBV7-2 and TRBJ2-7; 9 bases are shared with TRBD2. Germline assignment: CDR1 SGHTA and CDR2 FQGNSA. With 5 bases clipped from V and 5 bases from J, the junction kept 7 bases outside the gene matches. CDR3 size: 14 residues. The CDR3 loop reads CASSKWTSAHEQYF. The CDR3 bases are TGTGCCAGCAGCAAATGGACTAGCGCCCACGAGCAGTACTTC. The variable domain in full, with the rest retrieved from reference TRBV7-2 and TRBJ2-7, is GAGVSQSPSNKVTEKGKDVELRCDPISGHTALYWYRQSLGQGLEFLIYFQGNSAPDKSGLPSDRFSAERTGGSVSTLTIQRTQQEDSAVYLCASSKWTSAHEQYFGPGTRLTVT.

This clonotype was observed a handful of times. The V call is TRBV3-1, the J call TRBJ2-6; maybe TRBD2 (5 bases). The V gene's germline CDR1 is LGHDT and CDR2 YNNKEL (reference sequence). V lost 5 bases to trimming and J lost 4 bases, with 12 bases between them. The CDR3 covers 15 residues. CDR3 amino acids: CASSLRVAGANVLTF. CDR3 DNA: TGTGCCAGCAGCTTGAGGGTCGCCGGGGCCAACGTCCTGACTTTC. Using reference TRBV3-1 and TRBJ2-6 for the parts outside the CDR3, the full variable domain is DTAVSQTPKYLVTQMGNDKSIKCEQNLGHDTMYWYKQDSKKFLKIMFSYNNKELIINETVPNRFSPKSPDKAHLNLHINSLELGDSAVYFCASSLRVAGANVLTFGAGSRLTVL.

Only one count was recorded for this clonotype. The chain is built from TRBV11-2 and TRBJ1-1, with unresolved D. The CDR3 covers 14 residues. CDR1 is SGHAT and CDR2 is FQNNGV in the germline V gene. Deletions cut 3 bases from V and 0 bases from J, with 8 bases between. The CDR3 DNA is TGTGCCAGCAGCTTCAGTTTCTTGAACACTGAAGCTTTCTTT. The encoded protein is CASSFSFLNTEAFF.

The V gene is TRBV27, the J gene TRBJ2-7, with D maybe TRBD1 (6 bases). CDR1 and CDR2 from the germline V gene are MNHEY and SMNVEV (reference sequence). The CDR3 has 15 amino acids. Trimming shortened V by 6 bases and J by 2 bases, and 17 bases separated the two germline ends. The DNA for the CDR3 is TGTGCCAGCAGCCTTGGGGTCCAGGGGACCTACGAGCAGTACTTC. Residues: CASSLGVQGTYEQYF.

V usage is TRBV10-2 and J usage is TRBJ1-1; 7 bases are a match to TRBD1. Germline V gives CDR1 WSHSY, CDR2 SAAADI. The trim removed 2 bases at V and 7 bases at J, leaving 4 bases unmatched. The CDR3 sequence is 13 residues long. CDR3 nucleotide sequence: TGCGCCAGCAGTGAGAGGGGGGACAGTGAAGCTTTCTTT. Encoded protein: CASSERGDSEAFF.

This clonotype has more than one count but fewer than ten. The chain carries TRBV20-1 and TRBJ2-7; 8 bases agree with TRBD2. J gave up 6 bases and V 5 bases, and 18 bases lay outside the gene matches. The CDR3 has 16 amino acids. Germline loops: CDR1 DFQATT, CDR2 SNEGSKA (reference sequence). The CDR3 DNA reads as TGCAGTGCTCTCGGGGGGGGGCGAAGTGCAACTGGCGAGCAGTACTTC. The encoded protein is CSALGGGRSATGEQYF.

The sample holds a few counts of this clonotype. This chain connects TRBV7-9 to TRBJ1-6; the D gene is possibly TRBD1 (6 bases). The V gene's germline CDR1 is SEHNR and CDR2 FQNEAQ (reference sequence). CDR3 size: 15 residues. V was clipped by 5 bases and J by 6 bases, with 14 bases between them. CDR3 loop: CASSSEGGLNSPLHF. The CDR3 nucleotides are TGTGCCAGCAGCAGTGAGGGGGGGCTTAATTCACCCCTCCACTTT.

The chain employs TRBV5-1 and TRBJ1-1; TRBD1 matches 8 bases. The CDR3 extends over 14 amino acids. Germline trimming cut 5 bases from V and 1 base from J; bases unmatched to any gene: 4. Looked up from germline, CDR1 is SGHRS and CDR2 is YFSETQ. CDR3 bases: TGCGCCAGCAGGATCGGGACAGGGAACACTGAAGCTTTCTTT. It translates to CASRIGTGNTEAFF.

This clonotype was found many times. J is TRBJ1-1 and V is TRBV12-3 or TRBV12-4; D remains ambiguous. Trimming took 4 bases from V and 0 from J, leaving 9 bases between them. This CDR3 has 14 amino acids. Here the CDR3 DNA reads TGTGCCAGCAGTTCTTCCCCCTTGAACACTGAAGCTTTCTTT. This sequence encodes CASSSSPLNTEAFF.

This clonotype occurred once. V is TRBV11-3 and J is TRBJ2-3; no reliable D call. This CDR3 has 15 residues. Germline CDR1 is SGHNT and CDR2 is YENEEA. The V end lost 4 bases, the J end lost 3 bases, and 14 bases lay between the germline ends. The CDR3 DNA sequence: TGTGCCAGCAGCTCCGGCCTCCCCCGGACAGATACGCAGTATTTT. Translating it yields CASSSGLPRTDTQYF. Combining the CDR3 with reference TRBV11-3 and TRBJ2-3 gives the whole variable domain EAGVVQSPRYKIIEKKQPVAFWCNPISGHNTLYWYLQNLGQGPELLIRYENEEAVDDSQLPKDRFSAERLKGVDSTLKIQPAELGDSAVYLCASSSGLPRTDTQYFGPGTRLTVL.

This clonotype has more than one count but fewer than ten. The rearrangement uses TRBV7-9 and TRBJ2-2; D possibly uses TRBD1 or TRBD2 (5 bases each). Trimming cost V 5 bases and J 1 base, with 11 bases left between them. Germline loops: CDR1 SEHNR, CDR2 FQNEAQ (reference sequence). This CDR3 is 15 amino acids long. The CDR3 DNA follows: TGTGCCAGCAGCCCCGGGGCAGGGAACACCGGGGAGCTGTTTTTT. Its protein product is CASSPGAGNTGELFF.

With respect to this clonotype: Relative to the germline gene, one junction end is altered; a read error may explain this. The chain carries TRBV10-3 and TRBJ2-5, with 7 positions matching TRBD2. This CDR3 comprises 14 residues. Germline CDR1 and CDR2: ENHRY and SYGVKD. The CDR3 here is CAISATSSGETKYF. CDR3 nucleotides: TGTGCCATCAGTGCGACTAGCTCTGGTGAGACCAAGTACTTC.

This clonotype was seen more than once but under ten times. The chain joins TRBV6-1 to TRBJ1-1; possibly TRBD1 for D (6 bases). Trimming pared 6 bases from V and 8 bases from J, leaving 16 bases between. CDR3 length: 13 amino acids. Germline CDR1 is MNHNS and CDR2 is SASEGT. The CDR3 loop reads CASSSGDQGEAFF. For the CDR3, the DNA is TGTGCCAGCAGCTCAGGGGACCAGGGGGAAGCTTTCTTT.

This clonotype was counted many times. CDR3 bases: TGTGCCATTTACCTTTGGGCCTATGGCTACACCTTC. It specifies CAIYLWAYGYTF. V gene TRBV10-3 combines with J gene TRBJ1-2; D gene unclear. There are 12 residues in the CDR3. V was shortened by 9 bases and J by 4 bases, with 12 bases between the two germline ends. CDR1 and CDR2 from the germline V gene are ENHRY and SYGVKD.

This chain joins TRBV28 and TRBJ2-5; no definite D call. Per germline, CDR1 MDHEN and CDR2 SYDVKM. This CDR3 spans 15 amino acids. The germline V and J ends were trimmed by 5 bases and 2 bases, with 15 bases remaining between them. This CDR3 is CASSPPPGTQETQYF. The CDR3 bases are TGTGCCAGCAGTCCCCCACCAGGAACACAAGAGACCCAGTACTTC.

This clonotype occurred a few times. The chain employs TRBV27 and TRBJ2-7, with D unresolved. Trimming stripped 1 base from V and 2 bases from J, with 12 bases between. The CDR3 is made up of 15 amino acids. Per the germline V gene, CDR1 is MNHEY and CDR2 is SMNVEV (reference sequence). CDR3 region: CASSLLVGGTYEQYF. CDR3 sequence (DNA): TGTGCCAGCAGTTTATTGGTCGGCGGAACCTACGAGCAGTACTTC.